This T cell receptor (beta chain) was retrieved from a study of blood T cells in healthy people across ages. The use of a sample-barcoded 5' primer and a J-beta primer mix characterized a second PCR of roughly 6 to 11 cycles. One entry per CDR3 protein results from TCRdb running MiXCR on the 5' RACE reads. The table includes 650,000 to 700,000 distinct CDR3 sequences, around 32% detected once. The CDR3 spans 16 residues. Germline CDR1 is SGHRS and CDR2 is YFSETQ. V lost 4 bases, J lost 0 bases, and 16 bases lay in between. This sequence joins TRBV5-1 and TRBJ1-1; maybe TRBD1 (6 bases). This TCR came from a woman of 80 years or more in good health. Sequencing used blood. CDR3 protein: CASSIGDTVLNTEAFF. For the CDR3, the DNA is TGCGCCAGCAGCATAGGGGACACGGTCCTGAACACTGAAGCTTTCTTT. The full variable domain, in which reference TRBV5-1 and TRBJ1-1 provide the parts outside the CDR3, is KAGVTQTPRYLIKTRGQQVTLSCSPISGHRSVSWYQQTPGQGLQFLFEYFSETQRNKGNFPGRFSGRQFSNSRSEMNVSTLELGDSALYLCASSIGDTVLNTEAFFGQGTRLTVV.